Shown below are 17 T cell receptor beta chains from a single sample sequenced in a study of blood T cell repertoires in COVID-19. Data came from immunoSEQ multiplex PCR; TCRdb stores just in-frame clones and leaves some out. The top ten clones hold roughly 2% of a sample with a few hundred thousand clones, about 87% of them seen once. Sequenced: PBMCs or T cells enriched from blood (not recorded which). The receptors were gathered from a man aged 35-49 years in a cohort exposed to, infected with or recovered from COVID-19 (not recorded which).

The chain combines TRBV9 with TRBJ2-4, with a tentative D call TRBD1 (7 bases). The germline V gene has CDR1 SGDLS and CDR2 YYNGEE. The CDR3 is 13 amino acids. Trimming shortened V by 4 bases and J by 9 bases, and 14 bases separated the two germline ends. The CDR3 protein is CASSTGQGGIQYF. CDR3 DNA: TGTGCCAGCAGCACCGGTCAGGGGGGCATTCAGTACTTC.

The chain combines TRBV5-1 with TRBJ1-2, with 7 bases aligning to TRBD1. Germline CDR1 SGHRS, CDR2 YFSETQ. Trimming cost V 0 bases and J 7 bases; bases outside gene matches: 6. This CDR3 comprises 14 residues. DNA of the CDR3: TGCGCCAGCAGCTTGGTGGACAGGTCCGTTGGCTACACCTTC. Protein: CASSLVDRSVGYTF. The full variable domain, with the rest looked up from reference TRBV5-1 and TRBJ1-2, is KAGVTQTPRYLIKTRGQQVTLSCSPISGHRSVSWYQQTPGQGLQFLFEYFSETQRNKGNFPGRFSGRQFSNSRSEMNVSTLELGDSALYLCASSLVDRSVGYTFGSGTRLTVV.

V and J are TRBV28 and TRBJ1-4; perhaps TRBD1 as D (6 bases). The V and J ends lost 5 bases and 5 bases respectively, with 15 bases between them. The CDR3 has 15 amino acids. The germline V gene encodes CDR1 MDHEN and CDR2 SYDVKM. CDR3 protein: CASSQTGIRNEKLFF. For the CDR3, the DNA is TGTGCCAGCAGTCAAACAGGGATTAGAAATGAAAAACTGTTTTTT. Full variable domain (remainder filled in from reference TRBV28 and TRBJ1-4): DVKVTQSSRYLVKRTGEKVFLECVQDMDHENMFWYRQDPGLGLRLIYFSYDVKMKEKGDIPEGYSVSREKKERFSLILESASTNQTSMYLCASSQTGIRNEKLFFGSGTQLSVL.

This clone occurred once. The gene calls are TRBV11-2 and TRBJ2-1; TRBD1 is a possible D gene (5 bases). The CDR3 runs 16 residues. The V end was cut by 1 base, the J end by 6 bases, with 16 bases between. The V gene's germline CDR1 is SGHAT and CDR2 FQNNGV. CDR3 sequence reads: CASSLGVSTERNEQFF. In DNA, the CDR3 is TGTGCCAGCAGCTTAGGAGTTTCGACAGAACGCAATGAGCAGTTCTTC.

V usage is TRBV28 and J usage is TRBJ1-2, with a tentative D call TRBD1 (6 bases). There are 14 residues in the CDR3. Looked up from germline, CDR1 is MDHEN and CDR2 is SYDVKM. Trimming took off 3 bases at V and 2 bases at J, with 10 bases between the two ends. CDR3 sequence (DNA): TGTGCCAGCAGTTTGTGGGGGCCGAACTATGGCTACACCTTC. Amino acid sequence: CASSLWGPNYGYTF.

V gene TRBV3-1 (or the pseudogene TRBV3-2) combines with J gene TRBJ2-1, with D perhaps matching TRBD1 (7 bases). From germline, CDR1 is LGHDT and CDR2 YNNKEL (reference sequence). V dropped 3 bases and J dropped 1 base, with 13 bases sitting between them. The CDR3 contains 16 residues. CDR3 DNA: TGTGCCAGCAGCCACAGCTCAGGGGGGTCCTACAATGAGCAGTTCTTC. Translated: CASSHSSGGSYNEQFF.

The chain carries TRBV30 and TRBJ1-6, with D unresolved. The CDR3 covers 16 residues. Between the trimmed V and J ends, which lost 3 bases and 10 bases, there was a span of 22 bases. Germline lookup yields CDR1 GTSNPN and CDR2 SVGIG (reference sequence). The CDR3 spells CAWSTNSQVVGSPLHF. Here the CDR3 DNA reads TGTGCCTGGAGCACCAACTCTCAGGTCGTAGGATCACCCCTCCACTTT. Together with reference TRBV30 and TRBJ1-6, the CDR3 gives the full variable domain: SQTIHQWPATLVQPVGSPLSLECTVEGTSNPNLYWYRQAAGRGLQLLFYSVGIGQISSEVPQNLSASRPQDRQFILSSKKLLLSDSGFYLCAWSTNSQVVGSPLHFGNGTRLTVT.

The chain couples TRBV2 to TRBJ1-1, with 10 nucleotides matching TRBD1. Germline assignment: CDR1 SNHLY and CDR2 FYNNEI. With 6 bases clipped from V and 4 bases from J, the junction kept 5 bases outside the gene matches. The CDR3 extends over 14 amino acids. The DNA for the CDR3 is TGTGCCAGCAGGACGGGACAGGGGTTCACTGAAGCTTTCTTT. Protein sequence: CASRTGQGFTEAFF.

There are a few counts of this clone. The rearrangement links TRBV28 to TRBJ1-1; TRBD1 matches at 7 bases. This CDR3 spans 14 amino acids. With 6 bases clipped from V and 0 bases from J, the junction kept 4 bases outside the gene matches. Germline V lookup: CDR1 MDHEN, CDR2 SYDVKM. CDR3 in DNA: TGTGCCAGCAGGGGACAGCCCTTGAACACTGAAGCTTTCTTT. Protein: CASRGQPLNTEAFF. The full variable domain, completed using reference TRBV28 and TRBJ1-1, is DVKVTQSSRYLVKRTGEKVFLECVQDMDHENMFWYRQDPGLGLRLIYFSYDVKMKEKGDIPEGYSVSREKKERFSLILESASTNQTSMYLCASRGQPLNTEAFFGQGTRLTVV.

This chain links TRBV19 with TRBJ2-3; possible D gene TRBD2, 5 bases. The germline gives CDR1 LNHDA, CDR2 SQIVND (reference sequence). Trimming shortened V by 11 bases and J by 1 base, and 13 bases separated the two germline ends. This CDR3 is 13 amino acids long. In DNA, the CDR3 is TGTGCCGCCGGGATCGGTGGCACAGATACGCAGTATTTT. Protein sequence: CAAGIGGTDTQYF.

The rearrangement uses TRBV28 and TRBJ2-1, with 7 bases identical to TRBD2. This CDR3 region has 16 residues. The trim removed 2 bases at V and 6 bases at J, leaving 10 bases unmatched. Germline-derived CDR1 and CDR2 are MDHEN and SYDVKM. CDR3: CASSLIKLAFGNEQFF. For the CDR3, the DNA is TGTGCCAGCAGTTTAATTAAACTAGCGTTTGGCAATGAGCAGTTCTTC. The full variable domain, with the rest looked up from reference TRBV28 and TRBJ2-1, is DVKVTQSSRYLVKRTGEKVFLECVQDMDHENMFWYRQDPGLGLRLIYFSYDVKMKEKGDIPEGYSVSREKKERFSLILESASTNQTSMYLCASSLIKLAFGNEQFFGPGTRLTVL.

The V gene is TRBV24-1, the J gene TRBJ2-3; D possibly corresponds to TRBD1 (5 bases). V was shortened by 1 base and J by 3 bases, with 28 bases between the two germline ends. There are 21 residues in the CDR3. Per germline, CDR1 KGHDR and CDR2 SFDVKD. CDR3 sequence: CATSDLLARVDRQSDTDTQYF. The CDR3, as DNA: TGTGCCACCAGTGATTTATTGGCCCGGGTAGATCGACAGTCGGATACAGATACGCAGTATTTT.

The genes are TRBV7-6 and TRBJ1-2; 11 positions match TRBD1. The junction had 6 bases not matched to a gene; V was cut back by 5 bases and J by 4 bases. The CDR3 loop spans 15 amino acids. Germline V gives CDR1 SGHVS, CDR2 FNYEAQ. The CDR3 is CASSGRTGGTYGYTF. In nucleotides, the CDR3 is TGTGCCAGCAGCGGCCGGACAGGGGGCACCTATGGCTACACCTTC.

V gene TRBV7-8 combines with J gene TRBJ2-5; 9 bases line up with TRBD2. The CDR3 consists of 15 residues. Germline-derived CDR1 and CDR2 are SGHVS and FQNEAQ. V lost 4 bases and J lost 2; bases outside the gene matches: 5. CDR3 sequence: CASSSPTSGQETQYF. As DNA, the CDR3 is TGTGCCAGCAGCTCGCCGACTAGCGGTCAAGAGACCCAGTACTTC.

In nucleotides, the CDR3 is TGCAGCGTAGGGACTAGGGAGCAGTTCTTC. Residues: CSVGTREQFF. This chain joins TRBV29-1 and TRBJ2-1; 8 bases are a match to TRBD2. In germline, CDR1 is SQVTM, CDR2 ANQGSEA. Trimming removed 6 bases from V and 10 bases from J; junction bases left unmatched: 2. The CDR3 covers 10 residues.

This clone came up a few times. The J gene is TRBJ1-4, the V gene TRBV30, with D unresolved. The CDR3 consists of 11 residues. The V end lost 8 bases, the J end lost 8 bases, and 12 bases lay between the germline ends. Germline assignment: CDR1 GTSNPN and CDR2 SVGIG (reference sequence). The CDR3 is CARWENEKLFF. Here the CDR3 DNA reads TGTGCCCGATGGGAGAACGAAAAACTGTTTTTT.

This rearrangement joins TRBV13 to TRBJ2-1, with 7 bases lining up with TRBD2. Germline loops: CDR1 PRHDT, CDR2 FYEKMQ (reference sequence). V shed 5 bases and J 3 bases; nucleotides not matched to a gene: 16. CDR3 length: 18 amino acids. The CDR3 bases are TGTGCCAGCAGCCCTGACCCGAGAGGGACTAAAAACTACAATGAGCAGTTCTTC. Protein: CASSPDPRGTKNYNEQFF.